These 11 T cell receptor beta chains originate from one sample sequenced in a study of somatic mutations in cytotoxic T cells in rheumatoid arthritis. TCRdb's table, derived via immunoSEQ multiplex PCR, lists solely in-frame clones and lacks some. The sample lists some 30,000 clones; roughly four fifths were seen once. Sequencing was performed on CD8+ T cells sorted from blood. These receptors came from an adult with rheumatoid arthritis.

The rearrangement uses TRBV6-5 and TRBJ1-1; no reliable D call. With 6 bases removed from V and 4 bases from J, the gap between germline ends came to 15 bases. This CDR3 region has 14 residues. CDR1 is MNHEY and CDR2 is SVGAGI in the germline V gene. This CDR3 is CASRPVSPSTEAFF. The CDR3, as DNA: TGTGCCAGCAGACCCGTAAGCCCGTCCACTGAAGCTTTCTTT.

The chain joins TRBV7-9 to TRBJ2-3; 8 positions agree with TRBD1. Trimming took 5 bases from V and 2 from J; bases not matched to a gene: 12. Germline lookup yields CDR1 SEHNR and CDR2 FQNEAQ (reference sequence). The CDR3 totals 17 residues. CDR3 coding DNA: TGTGCCAGCAGCGGAAATCGACAGGGGCTGAACACAGATACGCAGTATTTT. It encodes CASSGNRQGLNTDTQYF.

This chain joins TRBV6-5 and TRBJ2-7; TRBD2 might be the D (6 bases). Trimming cost V 6 bases and J 4 bases, with 16 bases left between them. Germline V gene data show CDR1 as MNHEY and CDR2 as SVGAGI. The CDR3 spans 14 residues. As DNA, the CDR3 is TGTGCCAGCAGCCTCAGACGGGACTTATACGAGCAGTACTTC. This gives the protein CASSLRRDLYEQYF.

The V gene is TRBV29-1, the J gene TRBJ1-4; D might be TRBD1 (5 bases). Germline V CDR1 and CDR2: SQVTM, ANQGSEA. V lost 0 bases and J lost 10, with 15 bases in between. The CDR3 runs to 14 residues. DNA of the CDR3: TGCAGCGTTGAAGATGTAAGGGGTACACGAAAACTGTTTTTT. Translation: CSVEDVRGTRKLFF.

For the CDR3, the DNA is TGTGCCAGCTCCGAGCAGGGACTCTACCAAGAGACCCAGTACTTC. It yields the protein CASSEQGLYQETQYF. The chain is built from TRBV27 and TRBJ2-5; TRBD2 might be the D (6 bases). The ends were cut back, 8 bases at V and 0 bases at J, with 16 bases in the middle. The CDR3 loop spans 15 amino acids. The germline V gene has CDR1 MNHEY and CDR2 SMNVEV (reference sequence).

This chain links TRBV5-1 with TRBJ2-7; TRBD1 matches at 7 bases. With 2 bases clipped from V and 7 bases from J, the junction kept 12 bases outside the gene matches. In germline, CDR1 is SGHRS, CDR2 YFSETQ. The CDR3 extends over 15 amino acids. This chain's CDR3 is CASSFYRDSAKEQYF. For the CDR3, the DNA is TGCGCCAGCAGCTTCTACCGGGACAGCGCGAAGGAGCAGTACTTC.

The rearrangement uses TRBV4-3 and TRBJ1-1; 9 nucleotides agree with TRBD1. Germline CDR1 and CDR2: LGHNA and YSLEER. The ends lost 9 bases at V and 0 bases at J; junction bases unmatched: 5. The CDR3 has 14 amino acids. The CDR3: CASRQGVLNTEAFF. Written as DNA, the CDR3 is TGCGCCAGTAGACAGGGGGTGCTGAACACTGAAGCTTTCTTT.

V usage is TRBV27 and J usage is TRBJ2-3, with no clear D. There are 14 residues in the CDR3. Trimming shortened V by 4 bases and J by 5 bases, and 13 bases separated the two germline ends. Germline CDR1 reads MNHEY; CDR2 reads SMNVEV (reference sequence). The CDR3 loop is CASSSTVRQDTQYF. CDR3 in DNA: TGTGCCAGCAGTTCAACAGTAAGACAAGATACGCAGTATTTT.

V and J are TRBV19 and TRBJ1-2, with 9 bases lining up with TRBD1. Per the germline V gene, CDR1 is LNHDA and CDR2 is SQIVND (reference sequence). This CDR3 contains 14 residues. Trimming removed 6 bases from V and 4 bases from J; junction bases left unmatched: 6. The CDR3 loop reads CASRTSGQGYGYTF. The CDR3 coding sequence is TGTGCCAGTAGGACCTCGGGACAGGGCTATGGCTACACCTTC. Based on the CDR3 plus reference TRBV19 and TRBJ1-2, the full variable domain is DGGITQSPKYLFRKEGQNVTLSCEQNLNHDAMYWYRQDPGQGLRLIYYSQIVNDFQKGDIAEGYSVSREKKESFPLTVTSAQKNPTAFYLCASRTSGQGYGYTFGSGTRLTVV.

This chain links TRBV15 with TRBJ2-1; tentatively, D is TRBD2 (6 bases). V was trimmed by 1 base and J by 9 bases, leaving 16 bases between them. The CDR3 totals 15 residues. The V gene's germline CDR1 is LNHNV and CDR2 YYDKDF (reference sequence). DNA for the CDR3: TGTGCCACCAGCAGAGGGGGAGGAAGGGACCTTGAGCAGTTCTTC. Translated: CATSRGGGRDLEQFF. Looking up the rest from reference TRBV15 and TRBJ2-1 gives the full variable domain: DAMVIQNPRYQVTQFGKPVTLSCSQTLNHNVMYWYQQKSSQAPKLLFHYYDKDFNNEADTPDNFQSRRPNTSFCFLDIRSPGLGDTAMYLCATSRGGGRDLEQFFGPGTRLTVL.

This clone showed up just a few times. The chain uses TRBV27 and TRBJ1-2; the D is unclear. The CDR3 extends over 13 amino acids. Germline V gene data show CDR1 as MNHEY and CDR2 as SMNVEV (reference sequence). V lost 2 bases and J 7 bases, leaving 11 bases between the germline ends. The CDR3 loop reads CASSLTPNGGYTF. DNA of the CDR3: TGTGCCAGCAGTTTAACACCTAATGGTGGCTACACCTTC.